Listed below are T cell receptor beta chains from one sample, sequenced in a study of early T cells in non-severe SARS-CoV-2 infection. From the 5' RACE reads, TCRdb called clonotypes with MiXCR, one entry per CDR3 protein. The table has tens of thousands of distinct CDR3 sequences, around 13% seen once. The sequenced sample was whole blood. These receptors originate from an adult who was a healthcare worker with PCR-confirmed SARS-CoV-2 infection or an uninfected control (not recorded which). Each CDR3 is given with its conserved first and last residue. Each record gives: V gene, J gene, clone size, D gene, CDR3 DNA, CDR3 protein. A D gene is named only where the DNA matches it firmly. The size entry is marked missing in some rows and otherwise reads once, few, many or a size class.

TRBV10-3	TRBJ1-1	few	.	TGTGCCATCAGTGAGTCAATGATCATGAACACTGAAGCTTTCTTT	CAISESMIMNTEAFF
TRBV12-3/TRBV12-4	TRBJ2-2	few	.	TGTGCCAGCAGTTTGTGGAGCGGGCGGGGTACCGGGGAGCTGTTTTTT	CASSLWSGRGTGELFF
TRBV10-3	TRBJ2-7	.	TRBD2	TGTGCCATCAGCCCGGGACTAGCGGGAGGGCCCCACGAGCAGTACTTC	CAISPGLAGGPHEQYF
TRBV5-1	TRBJ1-1	few	.	TGCGCCAGCAGCTCGTCCGGTGGGAACACTGAAGCTTTCTTT	CASSSSGGNTEAFF
TRBV3-1	TRBJ2-5	many	.	TGTGCCAGCAGCCATGCAGGGCCTCACGTCTACTTC	CASSHAGPHVYF
TRBV6-2/TRBV6-3	TRBJ2-7	many	TRBD1	TGTGCCAGCAGTTACGGGACAGCCTCCTACGAGCAGTACTTC	CASSYGTASYEQYF
TRBV7-2	TRBJ1-4	many	TRBD1	TGTGCCAGCAGCGCCAACCAGGGGGCCAATGAAAAACTGTTTTTT	CASSANQGANEKLFF
TRBV10-3	TRBJ2-7	few	.	TGTGCCATCAGTGAGTCAGGGACAAATTACGAGCAGTACTTC	CAISESGTNYEQYF
TRBV5-1	TRBJ1-2	few	TRBD1	TGCGCCAGCAGCTTGGGCGGGACAGCTAACTATGGCTACACCTTC	CASSLGGTANYGYTF
TRBV5-4	TRBJ1-3	few	.	TGTGCCAGCAGCTTGGGCAGGAGCTCTGGAAACACCATATATTTT	CASSLGRSSGNTIYF
TRBV20-1	TRBJ2-1	.	.	TGCAGTGCTAGCCCGACGGGAATAACTTACAATGAGCAGTTCTTC	CSASPTGITYNEQFF
TRBV20-1	TRBJ2-2	.	TRBD2	TGCAGTGCCAGAAGCGGGAGGACTGCCGGGGAGCTGTTT	CSARSGRTAGELF
TRBV28	TRBJ2-7	many	TRBD1	TGTGCCAGCAGTCCCACGGACAGGGACGAGCAGTACTTC	CASSPTDRDEQYF
TRBV5-1	TRBJ1-1	few	TRBD1	TGCGCCAGCAGCCAGGGACAGGGTCAAAGTCTAGGCACTGAAGCTTTCTTT	CASSQGQGQSLGTEAFF
TRBV5-1	TRBJ2-3	.	TRBD2	TGCGCCAGCAGACGCGATAGCGGGAGCACAGATACGCAGTATTTT	CASRRDSGSTDTQYF
TRBV29-1	TRBJ2-7	few	.	TGCAGCGCTTCGACTAGACTGACCTACGAGCAGTACTTC	CSASTRLTYEQYF
TRBV5-4	TRBJ2-2	many	.	TGTGCCAGCAGCTTCGGCCCCGGGGAGCTGTTTTTT	CASSFGPGELFF